Reported below is one T cell receptor (beta chain). Antigen specificity is unknown. Assay used: immunoSEQ multiplex PCR; TCRdb lists only in-frame clones, some missing. The sample has 130,000 or so clones, 70% to 90% seen once. The data were obtained in a study of T cell responses to AZD1222 COVID-19 vaccine. Findings and caveats of the study: Only a handful of people who got AZD1222 tested seropositive at baseline. Distributed over spike, vaccine-associated CD4 TCRs predominated at 160-218 and 743-854.

Trimming stripped 4 bases from V and 8 bases from J, with 17 bases between. CDR3 length: 14 amino acids. Germline V gene lookup returns CDR1 MNHEY and CDR2 SVGEGT. The chain has TRBV6-2 or TRBV6-3 and TRBJ1-2; no firm D call. The TCR sequence derives from an adult who received the MenACWY meningococcal vaccine as a control. Sequenced here: peripheral blood, sampled 28 days after the second dose of the MenACWY control vaccine. CDR3 in amino acids: CASSLRHTGGGYTF. The CDR3 DNA sequence: TGTGCCAGCAGTTTGAGACATACCGGTGGGGGCTACACCTTC.